Listed below are T cell receptor beta chains from one sample, sequenced in a study of blood T cell repertoires in COVID-19. The protocol was immunoSEQ multiplex PCR, while the TCRdb copy is restricted to in-frame clones and leaves out a portion. This sample carries over 130,000 clones, roughly four fifths of them seen once, and the ten largest clones take about 1.5%. Sequencing was carried out using PBMCs or T cells enriched from blood (not recorded which). Every receptor here comes from a woman aged 18-30 years who had been exposed to COVID-19. CDR3s include the opening cysteine and the closing phenylalanine or tryptophan. D genes are given only for firm matches. For some rows the clone size is stated as once, few or many, or as a class when expanded; others skip it.

>.|.|TRBV11-3|TRBJ2-3
CASSLSPWGPDTQYF
TGTGCCAGCAGCTTAAGCCCCTGGGGGCCAGATACGCAGTATTTT
>.|.|TRBV5-1|TRBJ1-3
CASSGGEPGVPGNTIYF
TGCGCCAGCAGCGGAGGAGAACCAGGGGTCCCTGGAAACACCATATATTTT
>TRBD2|.|TRBV2|TRBJ2-5
CASSGWGGKETQYF
TGTGCCAGCAGTGGCTGGGGAGGGAAAGAGACCCAGTACTTC
>.|.|TRBV12-3/TRBV12-4|TRBJ1-3
CASSLGTVAYF
TGTGCCAGCAGTTTAGGGACAGTGGCTTATTTT
>.|.|TRBV25-1|TRBJ2-1
CASRGLGRGDNEQFF
TGTGCCAGCAGGGGTCTCGGGAGAGGAGATAATGAGCAGTTCTTC
>.|once|TRBV25-1|TRBJ1-6
CASNQDYNSPLHF
TGTGCCAGCAACCAGGACTACAATTCACCCCTCCACTTT
>.|.|TRBV27|TRBJ1-1
CASLPVPRVNTEAFF
TGTGCCAGCCTCCCCGTCCCACGGGTGAACACTGAAGCTTTCTTT
>TRBD1|.|TRBV27|TRBJ1-2
CASSPRGTGGFTMGYTF
TGTGCCAGCAGTCCACGAGGGACAGGGGGATTTACTATGGGCTACACCTTC
>.|once|TRBV2|TRBJ2-5
CASSEKGVRGETQYF
TGTGCCAGCAGTGAAAAGGGGGTCAGGGGAGAGACCCAGTACTTC
>TRBD1|.|TRBV5-5|TRBJ1-1
CASSLSSKGAVDTEAFF
TGTGCCAGCAGCTTAAGTTCCAAGGGGGCTGTAGACACTGAAGCTTTCTTT
>TRBD2|.|TRBV5-1|TRBJ2-7
CASSYGTSGTSSGQYF
TGCGCCAGCAGCTACGGGACTAGCGGGACATCCAGTGGGCAGTACTTC
>TRBD2|.|TRBV19|TRBJ2-1
CASSLGLAGAPYNEQFF
TGTGCCAGTAGTTTGGGACTAGCGGGAGCACCCTACAATGAGCAGTTCTTC
>.|.|TRBV27|TRBJ2-7
CASSLSRRDSYEQYF
TGTGCCAGCAGTTTATCGAGGCGCGACTCCTACGAGCAGTACTTC
>.|.|TRBV30|TRBJ2-1
CAWSTGSYNEQFF
TGTGCCTGGAGTACAGGGTCCTACAATGAGCAGTTCTTC